This section outlines one TCR beta chain sequence together with its context. The data are from a study of blood T cell repertoires in COVID-19. Background on the study: Samples came from the United States, Italy and Spain, spanning acute and convalescent COVID-19.

This CDR3 is built from 16 residues. The J segment lost 6 bases and the V segment lost 4 bases, leaving 13 bases of the junction unmatched. CDR1 and CDR2 from the germline V gene are SGHDT and YYEEEE. Generated by immunoSEQ multiplex PCR, the TCRdb table keeps only in-frame clones and is missing some. The sample records about 55,000 clones, more than 80% being singletons. V and J are TRBV5-6 and TRBJ2-1, with 7 bases matching TRBD2. The receptor comes from a human donor in a cohort sampled during active COVID-19. Sequencing input: peripheral blood. The CDR3 DNA reads as TGTGCCAGCAGCCGCTTCGGCGGGAGTACCGCCAATGAGCAGTTCTTC. Translated, it gives CASSRFGGSTANEQFF.